This entry features one TCR beta chain sequence. Its target is unknown. There are 13 residues in the CDR3. V lost 7 bases to trimming and J lost 6 bases, with 19 bases between them. The germline gives CDR1 GTSNPN, CDR2 SVGIG (reference sequence). This entry is derived from a study of shared clonotypes between healthy human individuals. Study in general: Serving as donors were a couple of women and three men, whose ages spanned 18 to 49.

Cells designated naive CD8 were CD45RO-negative and were positively selected for CCR7, with terminally differentiated effector memory CD45RA+ cells excluded. The study's findings and limits: Some clonotypes were shared by all four sorted-subset donors, while others were not shared. The non-shared ones had lower generation probabilities than the shared ones. Among several donors, approximately 5% of naive CD4 clonotypes were found in common.

Sequencing was at deep level. Method: immunoSEQ multiplex PCR; TCRdb's copy keeps in-frame clones and lacks some. The sample has about 2.1 million clones; roughly 93% are singletons. The sequence was obtained from a man aged 18 to 29 in good health. Some clones in this sample may be carry-over from other donors' samples. The chain joins TRBV30 to TRBJ2-7; possible D gene TRBD2, 6 bases. Material for sequencing was naive CD8+ T cells from PBMCs. CDR3 residues: CALDGGGGPEQYF. The CDR3 DNA is TGTGCCTTGGATGGGGGTGGAGGGCCCGAGCAGTACTTC.